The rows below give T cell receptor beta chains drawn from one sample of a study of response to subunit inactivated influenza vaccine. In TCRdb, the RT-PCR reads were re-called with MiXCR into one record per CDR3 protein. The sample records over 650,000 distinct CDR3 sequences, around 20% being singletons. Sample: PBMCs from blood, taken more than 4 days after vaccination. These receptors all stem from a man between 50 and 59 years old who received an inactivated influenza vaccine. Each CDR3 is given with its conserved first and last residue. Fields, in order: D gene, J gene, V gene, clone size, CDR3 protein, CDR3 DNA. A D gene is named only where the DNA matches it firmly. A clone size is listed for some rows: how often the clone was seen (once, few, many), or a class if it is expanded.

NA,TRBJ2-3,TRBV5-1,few,CASSLAIRTDTQYF,TGCGCCAGCAGCTTGGCCATCCGCACAGATACGCAGTATTTT
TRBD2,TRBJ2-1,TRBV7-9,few,CASSLVFIAGGINEQFF,TGTGCCAGCAGCTTAGTGTTTATAGCGGGGGGGATCAATGAGCAGTTCTTC
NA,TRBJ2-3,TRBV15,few,CATYRSGTQYF,TGTGCCACCTATCGGTCGGGTACGCAGTATTTT
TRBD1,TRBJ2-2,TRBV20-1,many,CSFLKRTGDTGELFF,TGCAGTTTCCTTAAAAGGACAGGGGACACCGGGGAGCTGTTTTTT
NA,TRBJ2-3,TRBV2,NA,CASSEWWVTDTQYF,TGTGCCAGCAGCGAATGGTGGGTCACAGATACGCAGTATTTT
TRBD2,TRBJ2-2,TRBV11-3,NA,CASSLRGAVTGELFF,TGTGCCAGCAGCTTGCGGGGGGCAGTCACCGGGGAGCTGTTTTTT
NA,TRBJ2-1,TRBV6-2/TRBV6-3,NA,CASRLRASYNEQFF,TGTGCCAGCAGGCTACGGGCCTCCTACAATGAGCAGTTCTTC
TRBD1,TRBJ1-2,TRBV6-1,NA,CASTRLTGDYGYTF,TGTGCCAGCACCCGACTAACAGGGGACTATGGCTACACCTTC
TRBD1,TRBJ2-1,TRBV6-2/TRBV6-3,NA,CASSYALSPTGSLPEYEQFF,TGTGCCAGCAGTTACGCCCTAAGCCCGACAGGGTCCCTACCAGAGTATGAGCAGTTCTTC
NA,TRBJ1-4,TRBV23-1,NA,CAISQWPQGTNEKLFF,TGCGCCATCAGTCAATGGCCCCAGGGTACTAATGAAAAACTGTTTTTT
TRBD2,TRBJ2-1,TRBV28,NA,CASSLWTSGGSSSYNEQFF,TGTGCCAGCAGTTTGTGGACTAGCGGGGGGTCCAGCTCCTACAATGAGCAGTTCTTC
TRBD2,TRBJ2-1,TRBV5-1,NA,CASSRDYPSYNEQFF,TGCGCCAGCAGCCGGGACTACCCGTCCTACAATGAGCAGTTCTTC
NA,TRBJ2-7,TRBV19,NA,CASSIILAESSYEQYF,TGTGCCAGTAGTATTATACTAGCCGAAAGCTCCTACGAGCAGTACTTC
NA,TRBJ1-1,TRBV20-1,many,CSASDLLWTEAFF,TGCAGTGCTAGCGACCTTCTTTGGACTGAAGCTTTCTTT
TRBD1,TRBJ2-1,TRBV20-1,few,CSASEPGQGGLEQFF,TGCAGTGCTAGCGAACCGGGACAGGGGGGATTGGAGCAGTTCTTC
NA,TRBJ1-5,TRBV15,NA,CATSKETNQPQHF,TGTGCCACCAGCAAGGAGACCAATCAGCCCCAGCATTTT
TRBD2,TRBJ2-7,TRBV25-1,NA,CASSETAGGSYEQYF,TGTGCCAGCAGTGAAACGGCGGGAGGCTCCTACGAGCAGTACTTC
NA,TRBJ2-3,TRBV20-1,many,CSARSGTDTQYF,TGCAGTGCTAGGTCGGGCACAGATACGCAGTATTTT
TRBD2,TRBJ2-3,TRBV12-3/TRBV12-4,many,CASSFNTGGTDTQYF,TGTGCCAGCAGTTTTAACACGGGGGGGACAGATACGCAGTATTTT
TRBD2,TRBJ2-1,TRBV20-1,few,CSARVAGHSYNEQFF,TGCAGTGCTAGAGTAGCGGGACACTCCTACAATGAGCAGTTCTTC
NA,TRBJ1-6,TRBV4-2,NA,CASSQRPGDYNSPLHF,TGTGCCAGCAGCCAACGTCCAGGGGATTATAATTCACCCCTCCACTTT
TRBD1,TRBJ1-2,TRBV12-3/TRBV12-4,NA,CATAGGRNYGYTF,TGTGCCACCGCAGGGGGCAGGAACTATGGCTACACCTTC
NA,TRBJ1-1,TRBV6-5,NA,CASSWGRGLRGTEAFF,TGTGCCAGCAGTTGGGGACGGGGGTTGAGGGGAACTGAAGCTTTCTTT
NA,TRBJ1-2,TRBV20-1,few,CSARVVQYSNYGYTF,TGCAGTGCTAGAGTGGTACAGTATTCTAACTATGGCTACACCTTC
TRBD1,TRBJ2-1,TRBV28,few,CASSPGTGEEYEQFF,TGTGCCAGCAGTCCAGGGACAGGGGAGGAGTATGAGCAGTTCTTC